This T cell receptor (beta chain) appears in the sequencing data of a study of cytomegalovirus exposure and HLA in healthy donors. 60 Vbeta and 13 Jbeta primers were used in PCR. Profiled with immunoSEQ multiplex PCR; TCRdb holds only in-frame clones, not every one. The sample holds about 160,000 clones, around 79% seen once. Germline assignment: CDR1 SGHNT and CDR2 YYREEE (reference sequence). The CDR3 extends over 17 amino acids. Trimming cost V 1 base and J 5 bases, with 20 bases left between them. Sequencing was carried out using PBMCs. The chain joins TRBV5-4 to TRBJ2-3, with a possible D match to TRBD1 (7 bases). The origin of this receptor is a man aged 40-50 years in good health and CMV-seronegative. The CDR3 region is CASSLKGASAVVDTQYF. CDR3 sequence (DNA): TGTGCCAGCAGCTTGAAGGGGGCTAGCGCGGTCGTAGATACGCAGTATTTT. The variable domain in full, completed from reference TRBV5-4 and TRBJ2-3, reads ETGVTQSPTHLIKTRGQQVTLRCSSQSGHNTVSWYQQALGQGPQFIFQYYREEENGRGNFPPRFSGLQFPNYSSELNVNALELDDSALYLCASSLKGASAVVDTQYFGPGTRLTVL.